The present T cell receptor (beta chain) was sequenced within a study of T cells in Graves' hyperthyroidism and ophthalmopathy. Study at large: Blood was drawn when the patient was first diagnosed and still untreated. Points from the study as a whole: Blood samples included most of the expanded thyroid clonotypes exceeding 0.001. A model of 13 V-J features distinguished ophthalmopathy from stable hyperthyroidism.

V lost 0 bases and J lost 5; bases outside the gene matches: 2. The CDR3 length is 16 residues. Germline V CDR1 and CDR2: SGHRS, YFSETQ. Researchers amplified the TCR beta CDR3 regions from RNA transcripts. Researchers ran a first-round RT-PCR on the TCR CDR3 using the HTBI primer set. TCRdb independently ran MiXCR on the multiplex PCR reads; one entry per CDR3 protein. The data show some 490,000 distinct CDR3 sequences, under 25% seen once. The source of the PBMCs was around 9 ml of fresh peripheral blood. To note about this clonotype: The antigen is undetermined.

This TCR was recovered from a woman aged 65 to 85 with Graves' ophthalmopathy. Sequencing was carried out using blood. This sequence joins TRBV5-1 and TRBJ2-1; 13 nucleotides align to TRBD2. For the CDR3, the DNA is TGCGCCAGCAGCTTGGTGGGGACTAGCGGGAACAATGAGCAGTTCTTC. It is translated as CASSLVGTSGNNEQFF.